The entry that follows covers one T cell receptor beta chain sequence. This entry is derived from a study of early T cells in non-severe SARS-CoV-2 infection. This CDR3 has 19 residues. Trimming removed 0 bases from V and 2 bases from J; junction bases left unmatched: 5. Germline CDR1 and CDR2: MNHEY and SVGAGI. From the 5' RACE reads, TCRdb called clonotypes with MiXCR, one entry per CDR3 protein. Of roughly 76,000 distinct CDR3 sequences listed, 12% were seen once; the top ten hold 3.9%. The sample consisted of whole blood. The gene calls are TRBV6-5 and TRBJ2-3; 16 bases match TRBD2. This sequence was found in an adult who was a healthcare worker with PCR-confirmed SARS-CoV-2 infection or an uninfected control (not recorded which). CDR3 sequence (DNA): TGTGCCAGCAGTTACTCCGGGACTAGCGGGAGGGCGGCCACAGATACGCAGTATTTT. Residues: CASSYSGTSGRAATDTQYF.